The clone carrying this T cell receptor (beta chain) was seen only a few times. Antigen: not known. This record belongs to a study of vaccination and CD4 T cells after COVID-19. Looking at the study overall: Six male and four female convalescents took part, two of them Hispanic. Spike peptides, overlapping and drawn from SARS-CoV-2, HCoV-NL63, HCoV-OC43 and HCoV-229E, were used to stimulate cells.

Treatment noted: roughly 10-day PBMC culture with coronavirus spike peptide pools or control peptides (ViraFEST assay). Researchers reported culturing a few million PBMCs per well with 8.5 to 10 IU/ml IL-2 and 10 ug/ml peptide pools. Sequencing of DNA taken from cultured CD4+ T cells relied on the Oncomine TCR Beta short-read assay. Genomic DNA was taken out of cultured CD4+ T cells by extraction. Each CDR3 protein gets one entry after TCRdb re-called the PCR reads with MiXCR. This table has more than 15,000 distinct CDR3 sequences, under 30% appearing once. Germline assignment: CDR1 GTSNPN and CDR2 SVGIG (reference sequence). Trimming left V 0 bases short and J 2 bases short, with 11 bases between. CDR3 length: 16 residues.

This TCR came from a human donor with COVID-19. Sequenced material: cultured CD4+ T cells from blood. The chain is built from TRBV30 and TRBJ1-6, with D perhaps matching TRBD1 (6 bases). The CDR3 sequence is CAWSVGGATYNSPLHF. Written as DNA, the CDR3 is TGTGCCTGGAGTGTAGGGGGGGCGACCTATAATTCACCCCTCCACTTT.